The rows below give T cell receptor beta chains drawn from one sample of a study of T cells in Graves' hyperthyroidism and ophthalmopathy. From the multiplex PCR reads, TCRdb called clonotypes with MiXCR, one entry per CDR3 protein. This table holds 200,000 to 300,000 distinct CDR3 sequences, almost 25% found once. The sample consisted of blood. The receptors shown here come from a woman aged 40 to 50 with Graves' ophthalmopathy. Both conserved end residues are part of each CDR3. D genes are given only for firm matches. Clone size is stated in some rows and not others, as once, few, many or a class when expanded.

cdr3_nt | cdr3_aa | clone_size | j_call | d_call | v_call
TGTGCCAGCAGCGTAGAGGGGACTAGCGGAGAGACCCAGTACTTC | CASSVEGTSGETQYF | many | TRBJ2-5 | TRBD2 | TRBV9
TGCGCCAGCAGCACGCAGGGACTAGCGGGAGCAGAGACCCAGTACTTC | CASSTQGLAGAETQYF | - | TRBJ2-5 | TRBD2 | TRBV5-1
TGTGCCAGCAGCTTTACTAGCGGGAGCTCCTACGAGCAGTACTTC | CASSFTSGSSYEQYF | - | TRBJ2-7 | TRBD2 | TRBV6-5
TGTGCCAGCAGGCCAGGGGGGTTGACCAAAAACATTCAGTACTTC | CASRPGGLTKNIQYF | many | TRBJ2-4 | - | TRBV28
TGTGCCTGGAGGGACACAGGGATTGGGGGCTACACCTTC | CAWRDTGIGGYTF | many | TRBJ1-2 | - | TRBV30
TGTGCCAGCAGCTTAGGTACGGGGAAGACTGAAGCTTTCTTT | CASSLGTGKTEAFF | many | TRBJ1-1 | - | TRBV11-1
TGTGCCAGCAGTTACCCTTATTACGACAGGCCCAACACTGAAGCTTTCTTT | CASSYPYYDRPNTEAFF | many | TRBJ1-1 | - | TRBV6-5
TGTGCCAGCAGCTTAAGGCAGGCGTTCTTTGAGACCCAGTACTTC | CASSLRQAFFETQYF | many | TRBJ2-5 | - | TRBV7-8
TGTGCCAGCAGTGATGGGTTGGGGGGCGGTGACAATCAGCCCCAGCATTTT | CASSDGLGGGDNQPQHF | many | TRBJ1-5 | - | TRBV2
TGTGCTAGTGGTTTGGTAGTAGGGGCGCAGAGCACCGGGGAGCTGTTTTTT | CASGLVVGAQSTGELFF | many | TRBJ2-2 | - | TRBV12-5
TGTGTCAGCAGTTTACCCCAAGGGCGGGATCAGCCCCAGCATTTT | CVSSLPQGRDQPQHF | few | TRBJ1-5 | - | TRBV28
TGTGCCAGCAGCTTAGGGATGACAGAGAACACTGAAGCTTTCTTT | CASSLGMTENTEAFF | many | TRBJ1-1 | - | TRBV11-2
TGTGCCAGCTCTCCAGGGGACATAAAAAACATTCAGTACTTC | CASSPGDIKNIQYF | many | TRBJ2-4 | - | TRBV18
TGTGCCAGCCAAAATAGGGGACTAGCGGGAGGTCCCCAAGAGACCCAGTACTTC | CASQNRGLAGGPQETQYF | many | TRBJ2-5 | TRBD2 | TRBV2
TGTGCCAGCAGTCCATCGGGGACCGGGGAGCTGTTTTTT | CASSPSGTGELFF | many | TRBJ2-2 | - | TRBV28
TGTGCCAGCAGTCTGGGGTTAGCCACAGATACGCAGTATTTT | CASSLGLATDTQYF | few | TRBJ2-3 | - | TRBV12-3/TRBV12-4
TGTGCCAGTCACAGGGCTGGAGGCCTTGGGGCCTACGAGCAGTACTTC | CASHRAGGLGAYEQYF | - | TRBJ2-7 | - | TRBV11-1
TGCGCCAGCAGCCAAGGTGACAGACAAGAGACCCAGTACTTC | CASSQGDRQETQYF | many | TRBJ2-5 | - | TRBV4-1
TGTGCCACCAGTGATTCGGCATCCTATGGCTACACCTTC | CATSDSASYGYTF | many | TRBJ1-2 | - | TRBV24-1